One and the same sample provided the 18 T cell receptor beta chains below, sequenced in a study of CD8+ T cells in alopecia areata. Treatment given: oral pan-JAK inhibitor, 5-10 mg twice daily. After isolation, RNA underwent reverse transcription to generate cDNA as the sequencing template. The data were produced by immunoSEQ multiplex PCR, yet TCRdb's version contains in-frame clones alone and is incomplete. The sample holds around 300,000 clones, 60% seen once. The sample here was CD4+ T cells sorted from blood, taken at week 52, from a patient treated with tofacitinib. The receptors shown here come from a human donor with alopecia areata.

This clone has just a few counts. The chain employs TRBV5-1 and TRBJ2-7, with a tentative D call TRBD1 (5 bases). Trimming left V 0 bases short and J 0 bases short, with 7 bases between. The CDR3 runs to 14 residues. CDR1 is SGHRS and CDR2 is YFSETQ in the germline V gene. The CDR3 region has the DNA TGCGCCAGCAGCTTGGGACAGTTCTCCTACGAGCAGTACTTC. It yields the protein CASSLGQFSYEQYF. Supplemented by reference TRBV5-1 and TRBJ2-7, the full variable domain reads KAGVTQTPRYLIKTRGQQVTLSCSPISGHRSVSWYQQTPGQGLQFLFEYFSETQRNKGNFPGRFSGRQFSNSRSEMNVSTLELGDSALYLCASSLGQFSYEQYFGPGTRLTVT.

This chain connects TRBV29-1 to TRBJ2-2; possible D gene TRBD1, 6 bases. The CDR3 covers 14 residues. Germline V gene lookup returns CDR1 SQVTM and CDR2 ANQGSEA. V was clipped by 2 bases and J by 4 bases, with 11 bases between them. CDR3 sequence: CSVEYGTPTGELFF. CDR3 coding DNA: TGCAGCGTTGAATATGGGACACCCACCGGGGAGCTGTTTTTT.

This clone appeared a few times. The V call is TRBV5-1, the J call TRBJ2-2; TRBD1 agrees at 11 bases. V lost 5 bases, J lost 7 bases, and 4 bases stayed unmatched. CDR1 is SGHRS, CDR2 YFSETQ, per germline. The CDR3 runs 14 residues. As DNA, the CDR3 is TGCGCCAGCAGACCGGACAGGGGGCACGGGGAGCTGTTTTTT. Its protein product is CASRPDRGHGELFF.

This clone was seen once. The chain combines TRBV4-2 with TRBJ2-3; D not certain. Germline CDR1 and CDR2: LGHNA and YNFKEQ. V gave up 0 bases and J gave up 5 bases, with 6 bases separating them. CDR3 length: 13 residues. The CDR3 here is CASSQDRGDTQYF. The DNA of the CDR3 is TGTGCCAGCAGCCAAGATAGAGGAGATACGCAGTATTTT.

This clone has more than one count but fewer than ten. CDR3 nucleotides: TGCAGTGCTGGCCCCGGGGCGCAGTATTTT. Amino acids: CSAGPGAQYF. The V gene is TRBV20-1, the J gene TRBJ2-3; weak D call: TRBD2 (5 bases). Germline assignment: CDR1 DFQATT and CDR2 SNEGSKA (reference sequence). V was trimmed by 5 bases and J by 10 bases, leaving 10 bases between them. The CDR3 consists of 10 residues.

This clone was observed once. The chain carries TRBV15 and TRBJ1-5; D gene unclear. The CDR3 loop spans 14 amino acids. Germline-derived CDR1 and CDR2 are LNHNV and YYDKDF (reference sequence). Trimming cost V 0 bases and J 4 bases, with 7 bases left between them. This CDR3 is CATSRDTRNQPQHF. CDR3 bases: TGTGCCACCAGCAGAGATACCCGTAATCAGCCCCAGCATTTT. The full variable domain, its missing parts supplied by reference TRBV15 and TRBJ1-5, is DAMVIQNPRYQVTQFGKPVTLSCSQTLNHNVMYWYQQKSSQAPKLLFHYYDKDFNNEADTPDNFQSRRPNTSFCFLDIRSPGLGDTAMYLCATSRDTRNQPQHFGDGTRLSIL.

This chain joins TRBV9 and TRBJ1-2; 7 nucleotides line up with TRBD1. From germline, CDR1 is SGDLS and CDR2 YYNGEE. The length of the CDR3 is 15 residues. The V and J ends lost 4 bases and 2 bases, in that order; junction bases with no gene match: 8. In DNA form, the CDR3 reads TGTGCCAGCAGCCCGTCCAGGGGGACAAACTATGGCTACACCTTC. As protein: CASSPSRGTNYGYTF.

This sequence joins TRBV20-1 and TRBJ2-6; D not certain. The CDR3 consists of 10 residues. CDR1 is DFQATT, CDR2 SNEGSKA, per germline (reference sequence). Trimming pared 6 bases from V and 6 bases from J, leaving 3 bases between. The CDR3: CSALANVLTF. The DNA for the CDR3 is TGCAGTGCCCTGGCCAACGTCCTGACTTTC.

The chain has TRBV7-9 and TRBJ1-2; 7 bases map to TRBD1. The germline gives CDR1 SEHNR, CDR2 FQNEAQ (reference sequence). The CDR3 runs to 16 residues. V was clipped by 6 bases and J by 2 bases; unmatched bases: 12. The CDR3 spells CASSSGTASSNYGYTF. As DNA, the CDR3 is TGTGCCAGCAGTTCCGGGACAGCTTCGTCCAACTATGGCTACACCTTC.

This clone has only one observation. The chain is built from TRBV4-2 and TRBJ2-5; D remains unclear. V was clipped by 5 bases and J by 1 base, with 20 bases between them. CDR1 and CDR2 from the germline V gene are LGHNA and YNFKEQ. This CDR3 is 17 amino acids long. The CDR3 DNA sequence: TGTGCCAGCAGCTTTTCGACGCGCATCAGTTCCCAAGAGACCCAGTACTTC. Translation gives CASSFSTRISSQETQYF.

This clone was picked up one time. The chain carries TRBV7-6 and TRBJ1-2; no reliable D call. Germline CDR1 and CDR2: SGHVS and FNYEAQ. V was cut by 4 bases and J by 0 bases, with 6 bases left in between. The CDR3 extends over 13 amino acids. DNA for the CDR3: TGTGCCAGCAGCTCCGATACTAACTATGGCTACACCTTC. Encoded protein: CASSSDTNYGYTF.

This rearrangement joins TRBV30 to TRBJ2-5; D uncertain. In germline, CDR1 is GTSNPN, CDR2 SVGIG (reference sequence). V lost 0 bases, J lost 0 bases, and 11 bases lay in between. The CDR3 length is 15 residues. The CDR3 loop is CAWSVGAPYQETQYF. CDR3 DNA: TGTGCCTGGAGTGTAGGAGCCCCGTACCAAGAGACCCAGTACTTC.

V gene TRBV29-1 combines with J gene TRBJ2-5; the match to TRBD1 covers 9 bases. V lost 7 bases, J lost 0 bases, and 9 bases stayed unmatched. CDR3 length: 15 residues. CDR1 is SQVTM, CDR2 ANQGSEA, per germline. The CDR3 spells CSAGGGQGDQETQYF. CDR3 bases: TGCAGCGCAGGCGGGGGACAGGGAGACCAAGAGACCCAGTACTTC.

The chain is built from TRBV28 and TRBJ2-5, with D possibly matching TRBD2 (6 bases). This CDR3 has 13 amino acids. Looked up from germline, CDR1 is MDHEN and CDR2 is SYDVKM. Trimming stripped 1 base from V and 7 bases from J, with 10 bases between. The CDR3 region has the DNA TGTGCCAGCAGTTTATCCCCGGAGGGGACCCAGTACTTC. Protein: CASSLSPEGTQYF.

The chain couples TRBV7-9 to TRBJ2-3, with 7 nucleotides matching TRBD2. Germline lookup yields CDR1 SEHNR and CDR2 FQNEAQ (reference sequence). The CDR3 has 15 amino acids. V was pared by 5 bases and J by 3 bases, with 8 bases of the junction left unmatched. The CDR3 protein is CASSRVPGGTDTQYF. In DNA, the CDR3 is TGTGCCAGCAGCCGCGTTCCGGGGGGAACAGATACGCAGTATTTT. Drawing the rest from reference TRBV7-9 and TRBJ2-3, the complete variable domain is DTGVSQNPRHKITKRGQNVTFRCDPISEHNRLYWYRQTLGQGPEFLTYFQNEAQLEKSRLLSDRFSAERPKGSFSTLEIQRTEQGDSAMYLCASSRVPGGTDTQYFGPGTRLTVL.

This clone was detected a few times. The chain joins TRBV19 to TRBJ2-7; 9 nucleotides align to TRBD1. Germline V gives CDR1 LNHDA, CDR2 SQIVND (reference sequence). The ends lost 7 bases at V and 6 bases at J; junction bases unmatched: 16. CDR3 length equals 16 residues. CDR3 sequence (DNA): TGTGCCAGTACTCCAGTCCTAGGGACAGGGACCGGCGAGCAGTACTTC. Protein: CASTPVLGTGTGEQYF.

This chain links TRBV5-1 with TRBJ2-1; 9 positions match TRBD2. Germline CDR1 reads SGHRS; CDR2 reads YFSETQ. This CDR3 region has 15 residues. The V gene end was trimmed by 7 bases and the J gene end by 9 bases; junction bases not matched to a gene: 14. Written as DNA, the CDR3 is TGCGCCAGCGGATCTAGCGGGGCCACGCTATCTGAGCAGTTCTTC. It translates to CASGSSGATLSEQFF.

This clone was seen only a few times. The CDR3 DNA sequence: TGTGCCAGCAGCTGGAGAACCGGGACAGGGGGCTTTGGCTACACCTTC. Translating gives CASSWRTGTGGFGYTF. V usage is TRBV5-6 and J usage is TRBJ1-2, with 12 bases lining up with TRBD1. This CDR3 spans 16 amino acids. The V and J ends lost 3 bases and 7 bases, in that order; junction bases with no gene match: 10. Germline CDR1 is SGHDT and CDR2 is YYEEEE.